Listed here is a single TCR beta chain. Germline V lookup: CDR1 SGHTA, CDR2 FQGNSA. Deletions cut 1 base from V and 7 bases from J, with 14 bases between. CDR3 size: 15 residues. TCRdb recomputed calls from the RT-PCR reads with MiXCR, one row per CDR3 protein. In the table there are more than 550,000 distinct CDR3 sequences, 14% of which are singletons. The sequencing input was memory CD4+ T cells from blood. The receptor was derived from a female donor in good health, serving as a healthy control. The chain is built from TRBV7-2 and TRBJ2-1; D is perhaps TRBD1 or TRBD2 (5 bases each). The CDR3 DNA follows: TGTGCCAGCAGCTTAGAGGGACGGACTTGGAATGAGCAGTTCTTC. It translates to CASSLEGRTWNEQFF.